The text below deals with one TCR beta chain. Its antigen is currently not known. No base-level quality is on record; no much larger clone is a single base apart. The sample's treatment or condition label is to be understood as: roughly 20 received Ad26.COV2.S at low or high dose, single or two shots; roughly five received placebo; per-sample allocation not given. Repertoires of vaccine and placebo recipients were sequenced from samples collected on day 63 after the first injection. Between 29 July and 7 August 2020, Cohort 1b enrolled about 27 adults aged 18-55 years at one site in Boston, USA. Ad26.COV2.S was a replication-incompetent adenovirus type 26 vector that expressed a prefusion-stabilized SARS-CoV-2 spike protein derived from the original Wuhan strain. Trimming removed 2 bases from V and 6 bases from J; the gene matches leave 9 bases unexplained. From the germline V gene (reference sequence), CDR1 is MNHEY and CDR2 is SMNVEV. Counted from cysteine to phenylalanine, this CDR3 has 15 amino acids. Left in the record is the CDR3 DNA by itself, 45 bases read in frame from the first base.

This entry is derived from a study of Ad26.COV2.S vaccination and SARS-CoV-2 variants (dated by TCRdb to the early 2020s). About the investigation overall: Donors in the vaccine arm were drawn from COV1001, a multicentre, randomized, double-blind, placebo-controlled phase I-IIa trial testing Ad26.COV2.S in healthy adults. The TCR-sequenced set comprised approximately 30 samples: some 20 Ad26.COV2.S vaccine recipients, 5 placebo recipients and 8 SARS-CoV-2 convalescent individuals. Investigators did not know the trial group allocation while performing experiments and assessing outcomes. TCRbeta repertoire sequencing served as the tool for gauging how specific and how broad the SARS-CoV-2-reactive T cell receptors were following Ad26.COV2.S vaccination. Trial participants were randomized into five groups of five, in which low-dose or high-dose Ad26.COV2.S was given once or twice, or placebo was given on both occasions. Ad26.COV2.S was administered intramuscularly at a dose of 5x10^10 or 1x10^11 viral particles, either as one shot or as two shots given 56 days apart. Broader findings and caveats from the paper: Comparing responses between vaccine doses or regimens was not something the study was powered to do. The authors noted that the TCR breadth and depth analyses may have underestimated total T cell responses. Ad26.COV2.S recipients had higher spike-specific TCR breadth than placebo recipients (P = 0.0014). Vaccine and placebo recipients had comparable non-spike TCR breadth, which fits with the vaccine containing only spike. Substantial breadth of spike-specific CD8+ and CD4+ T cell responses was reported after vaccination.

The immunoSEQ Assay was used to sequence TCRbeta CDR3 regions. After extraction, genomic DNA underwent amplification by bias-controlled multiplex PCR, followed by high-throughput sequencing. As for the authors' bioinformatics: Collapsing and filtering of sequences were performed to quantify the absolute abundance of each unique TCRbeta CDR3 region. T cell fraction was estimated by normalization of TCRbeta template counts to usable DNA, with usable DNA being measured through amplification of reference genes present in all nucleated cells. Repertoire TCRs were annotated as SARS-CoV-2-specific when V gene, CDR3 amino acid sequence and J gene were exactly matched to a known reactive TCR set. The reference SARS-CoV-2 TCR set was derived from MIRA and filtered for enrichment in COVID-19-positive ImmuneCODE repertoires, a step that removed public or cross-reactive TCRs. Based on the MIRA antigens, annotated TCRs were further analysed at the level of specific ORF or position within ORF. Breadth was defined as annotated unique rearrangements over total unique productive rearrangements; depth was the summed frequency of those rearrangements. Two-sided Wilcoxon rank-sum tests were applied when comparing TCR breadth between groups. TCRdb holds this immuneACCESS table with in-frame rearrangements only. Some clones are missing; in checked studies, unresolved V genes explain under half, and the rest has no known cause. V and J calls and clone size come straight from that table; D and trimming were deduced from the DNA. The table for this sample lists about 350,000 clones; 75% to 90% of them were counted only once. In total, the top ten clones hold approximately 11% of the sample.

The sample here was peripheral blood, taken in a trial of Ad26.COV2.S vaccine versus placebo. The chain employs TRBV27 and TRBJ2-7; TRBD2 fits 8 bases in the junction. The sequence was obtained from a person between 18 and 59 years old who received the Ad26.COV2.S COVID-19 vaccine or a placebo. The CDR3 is CASSLTPGGEGEQYF. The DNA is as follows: TGTGCCAGCAGTTTAACCCCGGGAGGGGAGGGCGAGCAGTACTTC.